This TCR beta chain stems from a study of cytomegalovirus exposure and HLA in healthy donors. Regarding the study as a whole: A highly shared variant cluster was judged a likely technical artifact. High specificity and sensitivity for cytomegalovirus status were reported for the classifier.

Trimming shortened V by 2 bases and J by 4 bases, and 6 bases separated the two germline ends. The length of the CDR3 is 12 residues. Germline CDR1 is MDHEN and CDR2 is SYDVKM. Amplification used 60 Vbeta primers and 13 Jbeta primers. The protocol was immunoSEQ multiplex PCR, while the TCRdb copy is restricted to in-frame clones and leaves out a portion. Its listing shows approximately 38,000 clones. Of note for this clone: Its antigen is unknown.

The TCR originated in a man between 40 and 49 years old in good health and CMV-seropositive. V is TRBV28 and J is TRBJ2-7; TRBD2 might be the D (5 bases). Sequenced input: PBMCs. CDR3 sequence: CASSLTGYEQYF. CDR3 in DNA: TGTGCCAGCAGTTTAACGGGGTACGAGCAGTACTTC.